This T cell receptor (beta chain) was recovered during a study of blood T cell repertoires in COVID-19. In germline, CDR1 is GTSNPN, CDR2 SVGIG (reference sequence). The CDR3 is 13 residues long. V lost 3 bases and J lost 1; bases outside the gene matches: 0. Generated by immunoSEQ multiplex PCR, the TCRdb table keeps only in-frame clones and is missing some. The repertoire consists of tens of thousands of clones, with roughly 81% occurring once and the leading ten covering around 13%. The V call is TRBV30, the J call TRBJ2-3, with 8 positions matching TRBD2. Sequenced material: peripheral blood. The TCR originated in a woman aged 65 to 85 in a cohort sampled during active COVID-19. CDR3 in amino acids: CAWRTSGTDTQYF. CDR3 bases: TGTGCCTGGAGGACTAGCGGCACAGATACGCAGTATTTT. The whole variable domain, remainder taken from reference TRBV30 and TRBJ2-3, is SQTIHQWPATLVQPVGSPLSLECTVEGTSNPNLYWYRQAAGRGLQLLFYSVGIGQISSEVPQNLSASRPQDRQFILSSKKLLLSDSGFYLCAWRTSGTDTQYFGPGTRLTVL.